The T cell receptor (beta chain) under discussion was sequenced for a study of human T cells and chemical hapten exposure. The time point denotes: pre-sensitization, week 0. Treatment indicated: therapeutic diphenylcyclopropenone sensitization with weekly scalp DPC. The germline V gene encodes CDR1 MDHEN and CDR2 SYDVKM. Trimming removed 5 bases from V and 6 bases from J, with 14 bases in between. The CDR3 is made up of 13 amino acids. This clonotype came up many times. Each CDR3 protein is one row after TCRdb ran MiXCR on the RACE reads. The table includes approximately 100,000 distinct CDR3 sequences, more than 10% detected once.

The sequences come from whole blood, collected in connection with sensitization to the hapten diphenylcyclopropenone (DPC). The chain uses TRBV28 and TRBJ2-7, with D unclear. The source of this sequence is a woman between 50 and 59 years old with alopecia areata. Some clones in this sample may be carry-over from other donors' samples. The CDR3 nucleotides read TGTGCCAGCAGTCTACCCACCTACGCCGAGCAGTACTTC. Its translation is CASSLPTYAEQYF.